The T cell receptor beta chain under discussion was sequenced for a study of T cells in Graves' hyperthyroidism and ophthalmopathy. About the study: Pretreatment peripheral blood was obtained at initial diagnosis.

Patients affected by ophthalmopathy presented a Clinical Activity Score of at least 3, a NOSPECS grade of at least 4, and disease duration below 3 months. Patients were excluded because of uncontrolled infection, other autoimmune disease, pregnancy or lactation. The CDR3 regions of TCR beta were amplified from RNA transcripts. HTBI primers drove first-round RT-PCR of the TCR CDR3. One entry per CDR3 protein, called by TCRdb with MiXCR from the multiplex PCR reads. The table shows hundreds of thousands of distinct CDR3 sequences, with about a sixth occurring only once. At least ten counts were recorded for this clonotype. Its antigen is still unknown. Germline V CDR1 and CDR2: SGHVS, FNYEAQ. CDR3 length: 15 residues. Trimming cost V 2 bases and J 3 bases; bases outside gene matches: 7. Study results and caveats: A median 6.5 months before onset, the model predicted ophthalmopathy.

The sample comprised blood. This TCR came from a woman between 18 and 29 years old with Graves' ophthalmopathy. V gene TRBV7-6 combines with J gene TRBJ2-7, with TRBD1 matching over 7 bases. CDR3 region: CASSLSDRANYEQYF. The CDR3, as DNA: TGTGCCAGCAGCTTAAGCGACAGGGCAAACTACGAGCAGTACTTC.